A selection of T cell receptor beta chains follows, all from one sample in a study of blood T cells in healthy people across ages. TCRdb used MiXCR to reprocess the 5' RACE reads, holding one entry per CDR3 protein. The repertoire consists of roughly 1,500,000 distinct CDR3 sequences, with about 35% occurring once and the leading ten covering 10% to 12%. Material: blood. The origin of the receptors is a young woman in good health. The CDR3 runs from the conserved cysteine through the conserved F or W. Fields, in order: J gene, V gene, D gene, clone size, CDR3 DNA, CDR3 protein. The D gene is left open where the match is weak. Clone size is given for some rows only: seen once, a few or many times, or a class if the clone is expanded.

TRBJ2-7	TRBV20-1	TRBD1	few	TGCAGTGCTAGAGGGGACAGAAACGAGCAGTACTTC	CSARGDRNEQYF
TRBJ2-7	TRBV20-1	TRBD2	few	TGCAGTGCACTAGCGGTTCTCTCCTACGAGCAGTACTTC	CSALAVLSYEQYF
TRBJ1-4	TRBV30	.	few	TGTGCCTGGAGGAGGGACATGAACGAAAAACTGTTTTTT	CAWRRDMNEKLFF
TRBJ1-4	TRBV7-3	.	.	TGTGCCAGCAGCTCCCACGAGGGGGGGCGAGGTGAAAAACTGTTTTTT	CASSSHEGGRGEKLFF
TRBJ2-7	TRBV2	TRBD1	.	TGTGCCAGCCACTGGGACAGGGGCTCCTACGAGCAGTACTTC	CASHWDRGSYEQYF
TRBJ2-3	TRBV6-1	TRBD1	few	TGTGCCAGCAGTATCGGCTGGACAGGGGGCCGGGGGGATACGCAGTATTTT	CASSIGWTGGRGDTQYF
TRBJ2-2	TRBV11-2	.	few	TGTGCCAACAGCTTAAACGTCGGGGAGCTGTTTTTT	CANSLNVGELFF
TRBJ2-3	TRBV5-1	.	.	TGCGCCAGCAGCTTGGAGGGGCCTCTACCTAGGGCAGATACGCAGTATTTT	CASSLEGPLPRADTQYF
TRBJ2-3	TRBV12-3/TRBV12-4	.	.	TGTGCCAGCAGTGGATTGAGAGCAGATACGCAGTATTTT	CASSGLRADTQYF
TRBJ2-1	TRBV5-1	.	.	TGCGCCAGCAGCCCACATGACAATGAGCAGTTCTTC	CASSPHDNEQFF
TRBJ2-2	TRBV7-9	.	.	TGTGCCAGCACTCCGGGGCAGTCGCCCACCGGGGAGCTGTTTTTT	CASTPGQSPTGELFF
TRBJ2-1	TRBV24-1	.	.	TGTGCCACCAGTGATTTTTCCCGGAGCTCCTACAATGAGCAGTTCTTC	CATSDFSRSSYNEQFF
TRBJ2-3	TRBV6-1	.	few	TGTGCCAGCAGTGACCGGACCACAGATACGCAGTATTTT	CASSDRTTDTQYF
TRBJ1-5	TRBV24-1	.	.	TGTGCCACCCAACCTACCAATCAGCCCCAGCATTTT	CATQPTNQPQHF